These 4 T cell receptor beta chains originate from one sample sequenced in a study of cytomegalovirus exposure and HLA in healthy donors (dated by TCRdb to the late 2010s). Libraries were prepared through the immunoSEQ multiplex PCR assay. For the multiplex PCR, a mixture combining 60 forward primers for TCR Vbeta segments and 13 reverse primers for TCR Jbeta segments was used. TCRdb mirrors the immuneACCESS table, restricted to in-frame sequences. Some clones are absent from its copies; in checked studies, under half trace to an unresolved V gene, and the reason for the others is unknown. The sample table shows approximately 140,000 clones, and just over 75% are seen once. The ten largest clones add up to over 1.5% of the sample. Sample: PBMCs. Receptors originate from a woman aged 50 to 60 in good health and CMV-seronegative.

The V gene is TRBV7-2, the J gene TRBJ2-5, with 9 nucleotides matching TRBD2. The CDR3 is 16 amino acids. The germline V gene encodes CDR1 SGHTA and CDR2 FQGNSA. The J segment lost 5 bases and the V segment lost 1 base, leaving 8 bases of the junction unmatched. CDR3 nucleotide sequence: TGTGCCAGCAGCTTAGTGTTGCGGGAGGGCCGGGAGACCCAGTACTTC. Its protein product is CASSLVLREGRETQYF.

CDR3 sequence (DNA): TGCGCCAGCAGCCAAGAGACGGACTCTAGATTCTATGGCTACACCTTC. Protein sequence: CASSQETDSRFYGYTF. The chain recombines TRBV4-3 with TRBJ1-2; no reliable D call. The ends were cut back, 0 bases at V and 4 bases at J, with 15 bases in the middle. Germline-derived CDR1 and CDR2 are LGHNA and YSLEER. This CDR3 is built from 16 residues.

The chain couples TRBV5-1 to TRBJ1-1; unclear D gene. This CDR3 spans 15 amino acids. V shed 4 bases and J shed 1 base, with 14 bases lying between them. Germline lookup yields CDR1 SGHRS and CDR2 YFSETQ. Here the CDR3 DNA reads TGCGCCAGCAGCGGATCCCCTTGGAGGAACACTGAAGCTTTCTTT. Protein sequence: CASSGSPWRNTEAFF.

The sample holds one count of this clone. The rearrangement joins TRBV10-3 to TRBJ2-1; 15 bases line up with TRBD2. This CDR3 is 16 amino acids long. CDR1 ENHRY and CDR2 SYGVKD come from the germline V gene. The J segment lost 5 bases and the V segment lost 6 bases, leaving 5 bases of the junction unmatched. The CDR3 is CAIRDGTSGRNNEQFF. The CDR3 DNA follows: TGTGCCATCAGGGACGGGACTAGCGGGAGGAACAATGAGCAGTTCTTC.